One sample yielded the 15 T cell receptor beta chains listed below, sequenced in a study of blood T cell repertoires in COVID-19. Profiled with immunoSEQ multiplex PCR; TCRdb holds only in-frame clones, not every one. The sample lists roughly 500,000 clones; around 85% were seen once. The sample was PBMCs or T cells enriched from blood (not recorded which). These receptors all stem from a woman in her fifties or sixties who had recovered from COVID-19.

This chain links TRBV12-3 or TRBV12-4 with TRBJ1-2; D is ambiguous. V lost 3 bases, J lost 5 bases, and 10 bases lay in between. This CDR3 contains 13 residues. In DNA form, the CDR3 reads TGTGCCAGCAGTTTTTCCGCGCTGTATGGCTACACCTTC. Translating it yields CASSFSALYGYTF.

The chain couples TRBV11-2 to TRBJ2-1, with D perhaps matching TRBD2 (5 bases). Deletions cut 2 bases from V and 9 bases from J, with 14 bases between. CDR3 length equals 14 residues. CDR1 SGHAT and CDR2 FQNNGV come from the germline V gene. Here the CDR3 DNA reads TGTGCCAGCAGCTTAAAGGGAGTAATGGTTGAGCAGTTCTTC. Translating gives CASSLKGVMVEQFF.

The genes are TRBV7-8 and TRBJ2-2; 7 bases map to TRBD1. Per germline, CDR1 SGHVS and CDR2 FQNEAQ. The junction had 5 bases not matched to a gene; V was cut back by 1 base and J by 6 bases. The CDR3 has 15 residues. CDR3 sequence: CASSLVGTVAGELFF. CDR3 sequence (DNA): TGTGCCAGCAGCTTAGTGGGGACAGTGGCCGGGGAGCTGTTTTTT.

This sequence joins TRBV12-5 and TRBJ1-3, with D hard to call. Trimming left V 8 bases short and J 1 base short, with 24 bases between. This CDR3 has 18 residues. Germline CDR1 reads LGHNT; CDR2 reads FRNRAP. The CDR3 sequence: CASRPDWPPPKSGNTIYF. The CDR3 DNA reads TGTGCTAGTAGACCCGACTGGCCTCCTCCTAAATCTGGAAACACCATATATTTT. Complete variable domain (other parts from reference TRBV12-5 and TRBJ1-3): DARVTQTPRHKVTEMGQEVTMRCQPILGHNTVFWYRQTMMQGLELLAYFRNRAPLDDSGMPKDRFSAEMPDATLATLKIQPSEPRDSAVYFCASRPDWPPPKSGNTIYFGEGSWLTVV.

A few counts support this clone. This chain joins TRBV5-4 and TRBJ2-6, with a possible D match to TRBD2 (7 bases). This CDR3 has 19 amino acids. V lost 4 bases and J lost 0, with 20 bases in between. CDR1 is SGHNT, CDR2 YYREEE, per germline (reference sequence). For the CDR3, the DNA is TGTGCCAGCAGCCCACGTGGGGGGGCCAAGAGCTCTGGGGCCAACGTCCTGACTTTC. Translating it yields CASSPRGGAKSSGANVLTF.

The count of this clone is one. The rearrangement links TRBV5-1 to TRBJ1-3; D is perhaps TRBD1 (5 bases). Germline values: CDR1 SGHRS, CDR2 YFSETQ. This CDR3 has 14 amino acids. V lost 2 bases and J lost 4, with 10 bases in between. The CDR3, as DNA: TGCGCCAGCAGCTTCGCAGGGTACGGAAACACCATATATTTT. Translation gives CASSFAGYGNTIYF.

The chain uses TRBV15 and TRBJ1-5, with TRBD1 identical over 9 bases. This CDR3 is built from 15 residues. V shed 8 bases and J 3 bases; nucleotides not matched to a gene: 8. Germline assignment: CDR1 LNHNV and CDR2 YYDKDF (reference sequence). The CDR3: CATCRDRVFNQPQHF. CDR3 DNA sequence: TGTGCCACCTGTCGGGACAGGGTATTCAATCAGCCCCAGCATTTT.

The rearrangement joins TRBV5-1 to TRBJ2-5, with D possibly TRBD2 on 5 matching bases. In germline, CDR1 is SGHRS, CDR2 YFSETQ. Trimming removed 4 bases from V and 4 bases from J, with 14 bases in between. The CDR3 is made up of 14 amino acids. The chain's CDR3 is CASSAKGGGETQYF. The CDR3 region has the DNA TGCGCCAGCAGCGCGAAAGGAGGTGGAGAGACCCAGTACTTC.

The chain couples TRBV5-4 to TRBJ1-2; TRBD1 matches 10 bases. With V trimmed by 3 bases and J by 8 bases, 10 bases remained unmatched. CDR1 is SGHNT, CDR2 YYREEE, per germline (reference sequence). The CDR3 has 15 amino acids. The DNA of the CDR3 is TGTGCCAGCAGCTACCCTCCCGGGACAGGGGAGGGCTACACCTTC. Protein product: CASSYPPGTGEGYTF. The full variable domain, its missing parts supplied by reference TRBV5-4 and TRBJ1-2, is ETGVTQSPTHLIKTRGQQVTLRCSSQSGHNTVSWYQQALGQGPQFIFQYYREEENGRGNFPPRFSGLQFPNYSSELNVNALELDDSALYLCASSYPPGTGEGYTFGSGTRLTVV.

The rearrangement uses TRBV18 and TRBJ2-7; D remains ambiguous. CDR1 and CDR2 from the germline V gene are KGHSH and LQKENI. The CDR3 runs 14 residues. V lost 3 bases and J lost 0, with 9 bases in between. CDR3 in amino acids: CASSPEQSSYEQYV. The CDR3 bases are TGTGCCAGCTCACCGGAGCAGAGCTCCTACGAGCAGTACGTC.

The V call is TRBV5-1, the J call TRBJ2-2, with TRBD2 as a possible D gene (6 bases). Germline assignment: CDR1 SGHRS and CDR2 YFSETQ. The CDR3 is made up of 16 amino acids. V lost 0 bases to trimming and J lost 7 bases, with 16 bases between them. CDR3: CASSLDIADGVGELFF. The CDR3 bases are TGCGCCAGCAGCTTGGACATAGCGGACGGAGTCGGGGAGCTGTTTTTT.

The rearrangement joins TRBV2 to TRBJ2-7, with D perhaps matching TRBD1 (6 bases). Germline assignment: CDR1 SNHLY and CDR2 FYNNEI. V was trimmed by 4 bases and J by 3 bases, leaving 13 bases between them. The CDR3 runs to 14 residues. This CDR3 is CASSGQDSYYEQYF. In nucleotides, the CDR3 is TGTGCCAGCAGTGGACAGGACTCCTACTACGAGCAGTACTTC.

This chain connects TRBV5-6 to TRBJ2-2; the D is unclear. The CDR3 is made up of 12 amino acids. CDR1 and CDR2 (germline): SGHDT, YYEEEE. V lost 3 bases, J lost 7 bases, and 7 bases lay in between. The CDR3 reads CASSSVVGELFF. The CDR3 nucleotides are TGTGCCAGCAGCTCGGTCGTCGGGGAGCTGTTTTTT. Full variable domain (rest looked up from reference TRBV5-6 and TRBJ2-2): DAGVTQSPTHLIKTRGQQVTLRCSPKSGHDTVSWYQQALGQGPQFIFQYYEEEERQRGNFPDRFSGHQFPNYSSELNVNALLLGDSALYLCASSSVVGELFFGEGSRLTVL.

The J gene is TRBJ2-3, the V gene TRBV5-4, with 7 bases identical to TRBD2. The germline V gene has CDR1 SGHNT and CDR2 YYREEE (reference sequence). V was clipped by 4 bases and J by 2 bases; unmatched bases: 4. The CDR3 is 14 residues long. The CDR3: CASSPAGITDTQYF. The DNA of the CDR3 is TGTGCCAGCAGCCCAGCGGGGATCACAGATACGCAGTATTTT.

The V gene is TRBV5-4, the J gene TRBJ2-1, with 8 bases aligning to TRBD2. The length of the CDR3 is 15 residues. Germline V gene sequence: CDR1 SGHNT, CDR2 YYREEE (reference sequence). V lost 4 bases and J lost 6; bases outside the gene matches: 9. As DNA, the CDR3 is TGTGCCAGCAGCCTCGGTAAGCGGGGGCTCAATGAGCAGTTCTTC. Its translation is CASSLGKRGLNEQFF.